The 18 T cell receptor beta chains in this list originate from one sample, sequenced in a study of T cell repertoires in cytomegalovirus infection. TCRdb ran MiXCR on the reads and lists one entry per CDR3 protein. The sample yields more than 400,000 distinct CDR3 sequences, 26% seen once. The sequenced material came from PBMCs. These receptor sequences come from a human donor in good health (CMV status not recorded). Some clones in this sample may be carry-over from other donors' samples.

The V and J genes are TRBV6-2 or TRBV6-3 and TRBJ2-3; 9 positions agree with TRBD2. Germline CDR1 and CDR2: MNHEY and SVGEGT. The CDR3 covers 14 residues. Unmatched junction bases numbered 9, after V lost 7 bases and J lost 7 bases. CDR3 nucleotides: TGTGCCAGCAAGAATAGCGGGAGTAGAAATACGCAGTATTTT. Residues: CASKNSGSRNTQYF.

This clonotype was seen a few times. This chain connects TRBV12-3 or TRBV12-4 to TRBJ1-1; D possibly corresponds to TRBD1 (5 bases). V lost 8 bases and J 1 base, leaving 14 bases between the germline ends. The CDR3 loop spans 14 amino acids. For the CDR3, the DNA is TGTGCCAGCGCTCCGGGACCAAAGAACACTGAAGCTTTCTTT. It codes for CASAPGPKNTEAFF.

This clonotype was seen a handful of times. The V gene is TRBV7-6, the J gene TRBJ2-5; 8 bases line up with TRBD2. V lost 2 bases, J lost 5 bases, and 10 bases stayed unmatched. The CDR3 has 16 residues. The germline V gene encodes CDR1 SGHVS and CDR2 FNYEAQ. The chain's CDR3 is CASSLRAGGGSETQYF. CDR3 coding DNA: TGTGCCAGCAGCTTACGGGCCGGGGGGGGCTCGGAGACCCAGTACTTC.

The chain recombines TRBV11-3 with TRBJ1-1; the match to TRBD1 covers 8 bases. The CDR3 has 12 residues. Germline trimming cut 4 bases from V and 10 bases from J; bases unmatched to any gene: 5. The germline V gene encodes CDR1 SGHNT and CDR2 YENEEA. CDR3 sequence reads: CASSSRTGLAFF. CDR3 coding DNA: TGTGCCAGCAGCTCCCGGACAGGGCTAGCTTTCTTT.

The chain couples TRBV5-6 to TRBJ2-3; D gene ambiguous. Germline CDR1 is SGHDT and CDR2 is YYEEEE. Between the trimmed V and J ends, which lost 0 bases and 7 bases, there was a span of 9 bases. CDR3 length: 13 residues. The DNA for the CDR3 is TGTGCCAGCAGCTTGGTCGACTCCCATACGCAGTATTTT. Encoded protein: CASSLVDSHTQYF. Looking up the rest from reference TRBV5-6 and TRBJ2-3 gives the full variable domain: DAGVTQSPTHLIKTRGQQVTLRCSPKSGHDTVSWYQQALGQGPQFIFQYYEEEERQRGNFPDRFSGHQFPNYSSELNVNALLLGDSALYLCASSLVDSHTQYFGPGTRLTVL.

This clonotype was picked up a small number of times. The CDR3 DNA follows: TGCGCCAGCAGCTTGGACAGTTATAGCAATCAGCCCCAGCATTTT. Translating it yields CASSLDSYSNQPQHF. The V gene is TRBV5-1, the J gene TRBJ1-5; no reliable D call. With 0 bases removed from V and 0 bases from J, the gap between germline ends came to 7 bases. The germline V gene encodes CDR1 SGHRS and CDR2 YFSETQ. The CDR3 sequence is 15 residues long.

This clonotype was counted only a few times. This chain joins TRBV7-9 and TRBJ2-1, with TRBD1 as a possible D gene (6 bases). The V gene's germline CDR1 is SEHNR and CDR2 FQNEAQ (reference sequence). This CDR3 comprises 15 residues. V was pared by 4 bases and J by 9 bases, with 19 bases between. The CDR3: CASSSPWGPSIEQFF. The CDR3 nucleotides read TGTGCCAGCAGCTCTCCTTGGGGGCCTAGTATTGAGCAGTTCTTC.

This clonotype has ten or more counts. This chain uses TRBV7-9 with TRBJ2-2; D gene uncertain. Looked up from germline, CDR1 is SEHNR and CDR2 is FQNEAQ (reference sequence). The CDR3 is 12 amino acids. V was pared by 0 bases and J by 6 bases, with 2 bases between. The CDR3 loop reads CASSLAAGELFF. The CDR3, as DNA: TGTGCCAGCAGCTTAGCGGCCGGGGAGCTGTTTTTT.

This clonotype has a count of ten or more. DNA for the CDR3: TGTGCCAGCAGCGCGGGCCCGCAAGAGACCCAGTACTTC. Protein: CASSAGPQETQYF. The chain recombines TRBV7-2 with TRBJ2-5; D perhaps matches TRBD2 (5 bases). V was shortened by 5 bases and J by 2 bases, with 9 bases between the two germline ends. Germline lookup yields CDR1 SGHTA and CDR2 FQGNSA. This CDR3 region has 13 residues. Drawing the rest from reference TRBV7-2 and TRBJ2-5, the complete variable domain is GAGVSQSPSNKVTEKGKDVELRCDPISGHTALYWYRQSLGQGLEFLIYFQGNSAPDKSGLPSDRFSAERTGGSVSTLTIQRTQQEDSAVYLCASSAGPQETQYFGPGTRLLVL.

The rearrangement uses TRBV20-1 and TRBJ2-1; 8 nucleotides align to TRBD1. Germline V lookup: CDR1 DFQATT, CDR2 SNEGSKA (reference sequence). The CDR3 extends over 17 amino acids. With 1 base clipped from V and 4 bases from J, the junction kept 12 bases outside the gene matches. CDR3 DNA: TGCAGTGCTAGAGTTCCTGTGACAGGGGAACCATACAATGAGCAGTTCTTC. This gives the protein CSARVPVTGEPYNEQFF.

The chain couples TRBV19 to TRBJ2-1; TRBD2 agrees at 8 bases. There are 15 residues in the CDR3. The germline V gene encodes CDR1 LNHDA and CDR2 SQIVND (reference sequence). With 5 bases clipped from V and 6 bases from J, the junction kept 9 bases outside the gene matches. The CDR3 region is CASSVRLAGGNEQFF. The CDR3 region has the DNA TGTGCCAGTAGTGTTCGTCTAGCGGGCGGCAATGAGCAGTTCTTC.

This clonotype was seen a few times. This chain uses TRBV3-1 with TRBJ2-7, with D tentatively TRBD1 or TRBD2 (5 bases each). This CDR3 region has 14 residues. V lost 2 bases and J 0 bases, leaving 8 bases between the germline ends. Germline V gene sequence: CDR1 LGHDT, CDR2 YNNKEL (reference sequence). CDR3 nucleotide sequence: TGTGCCAGCAGCCAATGGGGGAGCTCCTACGAGCAGTACTTC. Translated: CASSQWGSSYEQYF.

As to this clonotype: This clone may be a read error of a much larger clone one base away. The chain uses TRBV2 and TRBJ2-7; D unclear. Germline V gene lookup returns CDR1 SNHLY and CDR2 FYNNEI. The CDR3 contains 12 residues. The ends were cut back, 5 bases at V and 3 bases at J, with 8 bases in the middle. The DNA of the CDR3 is TGTGCCAGCAGTCCAGCCCTCTACGAGCAGTACTTC. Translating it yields CASSPALYEQYF. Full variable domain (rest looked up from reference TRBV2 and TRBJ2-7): EPEVTQTPSHQVTQMGQEVILRCVPISNHLYFYWYRQILGQKVEFLVSFYNNEISEKSEIFDDQFSVERPDGSNFTLKIRSTKLEDSAMYFCASSPALYEQYFGPGTRLTVT.

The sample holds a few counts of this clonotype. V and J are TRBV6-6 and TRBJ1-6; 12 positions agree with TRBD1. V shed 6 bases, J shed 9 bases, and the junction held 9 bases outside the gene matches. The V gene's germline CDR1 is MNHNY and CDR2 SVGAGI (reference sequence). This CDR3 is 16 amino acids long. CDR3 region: CASRGSSGQGASPLHF. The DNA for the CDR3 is TGTGCCAGCAGAGGATCCTCGGGACAGGGGGCTTCACCCCTCCACTTT.

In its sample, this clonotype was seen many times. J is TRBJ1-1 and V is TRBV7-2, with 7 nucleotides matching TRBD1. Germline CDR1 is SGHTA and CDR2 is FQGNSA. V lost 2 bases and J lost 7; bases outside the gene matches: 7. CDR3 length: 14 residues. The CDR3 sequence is CASSLSDRVYEAFF. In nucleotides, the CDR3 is TGTGCCAGCAGCTTATCCGACAGGGTTTATGAAGCTTTCTTT.

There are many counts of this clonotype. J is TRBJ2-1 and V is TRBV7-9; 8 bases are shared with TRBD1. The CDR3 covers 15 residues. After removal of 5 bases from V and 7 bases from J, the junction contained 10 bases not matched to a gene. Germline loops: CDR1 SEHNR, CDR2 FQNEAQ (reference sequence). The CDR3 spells CASSLRTGPGNEQFF. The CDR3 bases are TGTGCCAGCAGCCTAAGGACAGGGCCGGGGAATGAGCAGTTCTTC.

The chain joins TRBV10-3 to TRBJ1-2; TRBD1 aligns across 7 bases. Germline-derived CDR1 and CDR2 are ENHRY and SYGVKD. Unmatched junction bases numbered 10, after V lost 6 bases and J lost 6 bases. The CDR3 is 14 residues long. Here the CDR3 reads CAISLTGSVNGYTF. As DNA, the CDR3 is TGTGCCATCAGCTTGACAGGGAGCGTAAATGGCTACACCTTC.

CDR3 in amino acids: CASSVMSQSGSPLHF. The CDR3 DNA reads as TGTGCCAGCAGCGTAATGAGTCAGTCGGGTTCACCCCTCCACTTT. This rearrangement joins TRBV9 to TRBJ1-6; D remains ambiguous. V was trimmed by 1 base and J by 9 bases, leaving 14 bases between them. Germline CDR1 and CDR2: SGDLS and YYNGEE. The CDR3 has 15 residues.